This T cell receptor beta chain was obtained from a study of PD-1 blockade in classical Hodgkin lymphoma. The ends were cut back, 6 bases at V and 8 bases at J, with 7 bases in the middle. The CDR3 runs 11 residues. Germline V lookup: CDR1 ENHRY, CDR2 SYGVKD. Some clones are missing from TCRdb's copy, which holds only in-frame ones; the method was immunoSEQ multiplex PCR. The table records about 60,000 clones, 75% to 95% of them present only once. Time point denoted: cycle 4 day 1 (C4D1), after 6 weeks of nivolumab. In every patient, relapse followed autologous stem cell transplantation, while exposure to brentuximab vedotin differed.

The chain has TRBV10-3 and TRBJ2-2; no clear D gene. Sample: peripheral blood mononuclear cells (PBMCs), taken before the fourth cycle of nivolumab. The sequence derives from a human donor with classical Hodgkin lymphoma. The CDR3 loop is CAIRQKGELFF. The CDR3 DNA is TGTGCCATCAGGCAAAAGGGGGAGCTGTTTTTT.